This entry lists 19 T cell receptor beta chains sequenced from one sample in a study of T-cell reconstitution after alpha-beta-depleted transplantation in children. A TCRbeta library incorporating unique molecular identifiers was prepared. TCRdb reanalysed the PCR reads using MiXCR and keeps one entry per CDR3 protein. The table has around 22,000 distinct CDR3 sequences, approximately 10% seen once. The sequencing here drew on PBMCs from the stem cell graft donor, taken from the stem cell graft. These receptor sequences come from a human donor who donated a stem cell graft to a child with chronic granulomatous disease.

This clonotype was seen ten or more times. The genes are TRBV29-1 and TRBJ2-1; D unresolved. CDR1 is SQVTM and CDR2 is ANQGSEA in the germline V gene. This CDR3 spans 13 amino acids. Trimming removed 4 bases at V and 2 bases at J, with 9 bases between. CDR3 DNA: TGCAGCGTTGCGGCAGAAACCTACAATGAGCAGTTCTTC. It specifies CSVAAETYNEQFF.

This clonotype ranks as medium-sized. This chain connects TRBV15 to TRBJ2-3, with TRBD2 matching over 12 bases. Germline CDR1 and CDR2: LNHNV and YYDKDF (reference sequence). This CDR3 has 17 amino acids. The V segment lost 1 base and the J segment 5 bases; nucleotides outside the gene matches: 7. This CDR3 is CATSRGKLAGGIDTQYF. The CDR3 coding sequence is TGTGCCACCAGCAGAGGCAAACTAGCGGGGGGAATAGATACGCAGTATTTT.

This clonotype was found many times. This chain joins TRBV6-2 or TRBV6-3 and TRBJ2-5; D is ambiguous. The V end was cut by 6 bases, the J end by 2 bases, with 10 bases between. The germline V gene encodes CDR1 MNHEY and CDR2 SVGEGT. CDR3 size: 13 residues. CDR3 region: CASSAIPQETQYF. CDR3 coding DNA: TGTGCCAGCAGCGCGATACCTCAAGAGACCCAGTACTTC.

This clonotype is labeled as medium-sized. As DNA, the CDR3 is TGCAGTGCTAGAGCCCCGGGACAGACCTACGAGCAGTACTTC. This sequence encodes CSARAPGQTYEQYF. This chain connects TRBV20-1 to TRBJ2-7; TRBD1 agrees at 7 bases. There are 14 residues in the CDR3. Trimming cost V 1 base and J 2 bases; bases outside gene matches: 5. Germline-derived CDR1 and CDR2 are DFQATT and SNEGSKA (reference sequence).

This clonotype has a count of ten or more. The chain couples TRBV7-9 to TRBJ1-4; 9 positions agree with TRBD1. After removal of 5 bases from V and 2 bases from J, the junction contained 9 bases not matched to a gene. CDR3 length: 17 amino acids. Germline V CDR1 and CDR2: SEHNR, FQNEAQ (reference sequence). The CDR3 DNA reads TGTGCCAGCAGCCAGGGACAGGGACGAGTGACTAATGAAAAACTGTTTTTT. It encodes CASSQGQGRVTNEKLFF.

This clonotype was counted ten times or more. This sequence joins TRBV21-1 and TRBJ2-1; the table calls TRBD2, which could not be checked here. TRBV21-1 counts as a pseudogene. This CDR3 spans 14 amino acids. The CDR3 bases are TGTGCCAGCCCGGCTAGCGGAACCTACAATGAGCAGTTCTTC. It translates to CASPASGTYNEQFF.

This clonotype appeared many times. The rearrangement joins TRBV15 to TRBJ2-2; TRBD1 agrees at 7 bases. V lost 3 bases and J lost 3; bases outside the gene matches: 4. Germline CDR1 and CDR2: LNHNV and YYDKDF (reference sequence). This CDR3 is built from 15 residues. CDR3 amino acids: CATSRVTGDTGELFF. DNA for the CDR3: TGTGCCACCAGCAGGGTTACAGGGGACACCGGGGAGCTGTTTTTT. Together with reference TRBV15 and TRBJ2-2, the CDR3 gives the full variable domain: DAMVIQNPRYQVTQFGKPVTLSCSQTLNHNVMYWYQQKSSQAPKLLFHYYDKDFNNEADTPDNFQSRRPNTSFCFLDIRSPGLGDTAMYLCATSRVTGDTGELFFGEGSRLTVL.

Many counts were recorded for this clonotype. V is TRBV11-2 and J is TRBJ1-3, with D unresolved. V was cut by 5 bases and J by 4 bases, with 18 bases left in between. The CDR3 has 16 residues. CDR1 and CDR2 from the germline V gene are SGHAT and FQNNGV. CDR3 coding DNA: TGTGCCAGCAGCCCTAGGCGTGGGAGATCCGGAAACACCATATATTTT. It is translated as CASSPRRGRSGNTIYF.

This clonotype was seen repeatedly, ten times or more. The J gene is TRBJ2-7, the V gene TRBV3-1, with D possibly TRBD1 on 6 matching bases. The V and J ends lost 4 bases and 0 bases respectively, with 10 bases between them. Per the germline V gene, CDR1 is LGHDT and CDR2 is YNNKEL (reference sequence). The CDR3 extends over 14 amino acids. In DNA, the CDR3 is TGTGCCAGCAGCCCCAGGGGCAGCTCCTACGAGCAGTACTTC. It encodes CASSPRGSSYEQYF.

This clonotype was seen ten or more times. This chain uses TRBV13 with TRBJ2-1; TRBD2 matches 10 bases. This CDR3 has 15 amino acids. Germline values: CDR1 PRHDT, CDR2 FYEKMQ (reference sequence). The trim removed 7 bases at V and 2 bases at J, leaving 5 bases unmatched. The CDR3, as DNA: TGTGCCAGCAAATCAGGGACTAGCGCCTACAATGAGCAGTTCTTC. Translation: CASKSGTSAYNEQFF. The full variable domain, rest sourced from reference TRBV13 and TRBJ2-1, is AAGVIQSPRHLIKEKRETATLKCYPIPRHDTVYWYQQGPGQDPQFLISFYEKMQSDKGSIPDRFSAQQFSDYHSELNMSSLELGDSALYFCASKSGTSAYNEQFFGPGTRLTVL.

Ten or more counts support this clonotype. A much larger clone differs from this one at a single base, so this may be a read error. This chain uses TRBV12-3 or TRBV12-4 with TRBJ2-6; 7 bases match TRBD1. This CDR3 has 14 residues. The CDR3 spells CASTNRGGANGLTF. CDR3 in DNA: TGTGCCAGCACGAACAGGGGTGGGGCCAACGGCCTGACTTTC.

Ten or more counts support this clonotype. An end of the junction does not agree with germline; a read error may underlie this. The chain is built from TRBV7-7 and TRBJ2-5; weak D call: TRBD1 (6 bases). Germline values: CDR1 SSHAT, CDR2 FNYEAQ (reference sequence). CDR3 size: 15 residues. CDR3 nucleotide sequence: TGTGCTAGCAGCTTAGCTTTGGGGGCGCAAGAGACCCAGTACTTC. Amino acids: CASSLALGAQETQYF.

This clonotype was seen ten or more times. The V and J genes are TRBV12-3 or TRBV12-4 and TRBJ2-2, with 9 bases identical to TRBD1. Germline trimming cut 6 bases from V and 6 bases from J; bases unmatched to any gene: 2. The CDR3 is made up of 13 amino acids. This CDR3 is CASRDRGSGELFF. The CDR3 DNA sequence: TGTGCCAGCAGGGACAGGGGTTCCGGGGAGCTGTTTTTT.

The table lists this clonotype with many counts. As DNA, the CDR3 is TGCAGCGTACCCGCGCGGGCCAACGTCCTGACTTTC. Its protein is CSVPARANVLTF. This rearrangement joins TRBV29-1 to TRBJ2-6; D is unclear. Germline V gene sequence: CDR1 SQVTM, CDR2 ANQGSEA. V was trimmed by 6 bases and J by 5 bases, leaving 8 bases between them. The CDR3 has 12 amino acids.

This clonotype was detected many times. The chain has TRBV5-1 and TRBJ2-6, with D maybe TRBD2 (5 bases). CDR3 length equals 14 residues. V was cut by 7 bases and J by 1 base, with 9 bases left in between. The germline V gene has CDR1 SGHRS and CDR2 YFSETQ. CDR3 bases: TGCGCCAGCGGAGGTGGTTCTGGGGCCAACGTCCTGACTTTC. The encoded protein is CASGGGSGANVLTF.

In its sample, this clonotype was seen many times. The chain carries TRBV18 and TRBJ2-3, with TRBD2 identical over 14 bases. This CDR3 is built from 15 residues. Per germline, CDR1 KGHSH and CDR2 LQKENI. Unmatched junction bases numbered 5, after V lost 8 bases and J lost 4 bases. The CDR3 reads CASHPGLAGADTQYF. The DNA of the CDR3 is TGTGCCAGCCACCCGGGACTAGCGGGAGCAGATACGCAGTATTTT.

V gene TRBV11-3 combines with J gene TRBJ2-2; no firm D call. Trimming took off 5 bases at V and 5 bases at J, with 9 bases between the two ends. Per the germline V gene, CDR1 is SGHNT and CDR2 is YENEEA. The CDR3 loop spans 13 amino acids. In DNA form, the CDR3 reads TGTGCCAGCAGCCCTCTGTCGACCGGGGAGCTGTTTTTT. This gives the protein CASSPLSTGELFF.

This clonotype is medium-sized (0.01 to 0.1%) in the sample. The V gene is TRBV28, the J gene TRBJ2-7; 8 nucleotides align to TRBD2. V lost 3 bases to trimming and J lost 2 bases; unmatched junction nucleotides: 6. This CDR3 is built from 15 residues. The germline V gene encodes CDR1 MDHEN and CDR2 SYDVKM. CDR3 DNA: TGTGCCAGCAGTTTCTTATTAGCGGGAACCTACGAGCAGTACTTC. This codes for CASSFLLAGTYEQYF.

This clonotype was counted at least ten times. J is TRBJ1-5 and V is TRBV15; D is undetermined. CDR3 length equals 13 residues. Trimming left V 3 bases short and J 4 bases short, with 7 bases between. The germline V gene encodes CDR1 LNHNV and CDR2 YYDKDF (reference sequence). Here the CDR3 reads CATSRQRNQPQHF. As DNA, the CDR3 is TGTGCCACCAGCAGGCAGAGGAATCAGCCCCAGCATTTT.